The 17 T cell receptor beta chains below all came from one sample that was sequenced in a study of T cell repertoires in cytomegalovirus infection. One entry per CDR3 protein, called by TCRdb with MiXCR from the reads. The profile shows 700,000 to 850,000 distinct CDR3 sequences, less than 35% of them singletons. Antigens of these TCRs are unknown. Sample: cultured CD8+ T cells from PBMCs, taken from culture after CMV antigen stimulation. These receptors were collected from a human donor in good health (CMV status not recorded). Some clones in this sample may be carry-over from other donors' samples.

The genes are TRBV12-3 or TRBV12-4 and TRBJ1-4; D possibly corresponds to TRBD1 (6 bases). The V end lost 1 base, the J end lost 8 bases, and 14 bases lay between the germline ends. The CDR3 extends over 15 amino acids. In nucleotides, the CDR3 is TGTGCCAGCAGTTTAGGGTCGGGGGCTGAGGAAAAACTGTTTTTT. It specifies CASSLGSGAEEKLFF.

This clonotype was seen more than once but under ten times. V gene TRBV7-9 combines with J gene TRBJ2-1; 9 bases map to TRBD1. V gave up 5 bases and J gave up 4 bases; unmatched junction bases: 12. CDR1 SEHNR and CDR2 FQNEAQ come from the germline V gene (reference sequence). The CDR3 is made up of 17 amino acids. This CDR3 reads CASSPRADRGPYNEQFF. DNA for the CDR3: TGTGCCAGCAGCCCTAGAGCGGACAGGGGCCCATACAATGAGCAGTTCTTC.

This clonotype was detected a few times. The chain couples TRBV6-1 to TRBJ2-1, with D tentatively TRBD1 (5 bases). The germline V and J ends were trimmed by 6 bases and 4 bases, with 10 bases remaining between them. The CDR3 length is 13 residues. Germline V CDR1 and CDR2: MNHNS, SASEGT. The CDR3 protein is CASRDTDYNEQFF. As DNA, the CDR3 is TGTGCCAGCAGGGACACTGATTACAATGAGCAGTTCTTC.

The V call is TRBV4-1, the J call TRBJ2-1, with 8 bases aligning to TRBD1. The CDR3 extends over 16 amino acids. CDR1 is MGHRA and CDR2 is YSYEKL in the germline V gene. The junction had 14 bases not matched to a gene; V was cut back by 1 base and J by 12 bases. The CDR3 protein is CASSQAQGAWGDGQFF. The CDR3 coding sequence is TGCGCCAGCAGCCAAGCTCAGGGGGCCTGGGGGGATGGGCAGTTCTTC.

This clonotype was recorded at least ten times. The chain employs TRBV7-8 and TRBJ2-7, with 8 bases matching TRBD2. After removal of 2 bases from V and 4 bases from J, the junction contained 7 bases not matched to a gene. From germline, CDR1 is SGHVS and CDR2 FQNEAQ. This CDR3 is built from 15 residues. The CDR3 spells CASSLYPSGSYEQYF. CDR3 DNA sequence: TGTGCCAGCAGCTTATACCCTAGCGGGTCATACGAGCAGTACTTC.

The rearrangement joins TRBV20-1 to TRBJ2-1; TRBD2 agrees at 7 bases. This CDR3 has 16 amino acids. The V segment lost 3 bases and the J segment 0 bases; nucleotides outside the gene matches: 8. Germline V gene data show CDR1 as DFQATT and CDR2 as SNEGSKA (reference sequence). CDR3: CSASGVAGNSYNEQFF. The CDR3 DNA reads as TGCAGTGCTAGTGGGGTAGCGGGCAACTCCTACAATGAGCAGTTCTTC.

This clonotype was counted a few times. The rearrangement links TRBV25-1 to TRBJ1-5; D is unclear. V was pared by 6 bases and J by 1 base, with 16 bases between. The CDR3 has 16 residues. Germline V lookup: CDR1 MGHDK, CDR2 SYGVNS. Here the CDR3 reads CASRSNDGWSNQPQHF. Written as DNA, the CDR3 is TGTGCCAGCAGGTCGAATGATGGATGGAGCAATCAGCCCCAGCATTTT.

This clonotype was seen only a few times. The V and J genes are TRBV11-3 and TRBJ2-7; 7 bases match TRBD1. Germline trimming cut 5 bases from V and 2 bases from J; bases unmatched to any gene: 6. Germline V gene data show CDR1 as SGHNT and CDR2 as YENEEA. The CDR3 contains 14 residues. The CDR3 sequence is CASSHRDSPYEQYF. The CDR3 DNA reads TGTGCCAGCAGCCACCGGGACAGCCCCTACGAGCAGTACTTC.

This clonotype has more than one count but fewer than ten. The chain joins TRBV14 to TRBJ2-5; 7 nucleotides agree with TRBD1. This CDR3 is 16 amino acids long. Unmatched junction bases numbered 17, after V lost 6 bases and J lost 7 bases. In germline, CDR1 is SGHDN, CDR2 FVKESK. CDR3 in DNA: TGTGCCAGCAGACGGACAGGCGCTGCACCTCAGTTGACCCAGTACTTC. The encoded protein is CASRRTGAAPQLTQYF. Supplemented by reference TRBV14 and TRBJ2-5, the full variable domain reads EAGVTQFPSHSVIEKGQTVTLRCDPISGHDNLYWYRRVMGKEIKFLLHFVKESKQDESGMPNNRFLAERTGGTYSTLKVQPAELEDSGVYFCASRRTGAAPQLTQYFGPGTRLLVL.

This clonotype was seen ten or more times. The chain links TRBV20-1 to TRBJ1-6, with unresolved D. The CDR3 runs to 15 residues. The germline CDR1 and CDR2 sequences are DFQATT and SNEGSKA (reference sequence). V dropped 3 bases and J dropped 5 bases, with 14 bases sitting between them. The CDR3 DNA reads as TGCAGTGCTAGTAGTAGTTACAGCGATAATTCACCCCTCCACTTT. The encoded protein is CSASSSYSDNSPLHF.

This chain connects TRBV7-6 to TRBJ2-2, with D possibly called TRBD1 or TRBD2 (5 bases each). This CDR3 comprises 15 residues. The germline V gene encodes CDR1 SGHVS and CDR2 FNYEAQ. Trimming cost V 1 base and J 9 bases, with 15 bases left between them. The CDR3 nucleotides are TGTGCCAGCAGCTTAGTAGGGGTCGGGACCTGGGAGCTGTTTTTT. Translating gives CASSLVGVGTWELFF.

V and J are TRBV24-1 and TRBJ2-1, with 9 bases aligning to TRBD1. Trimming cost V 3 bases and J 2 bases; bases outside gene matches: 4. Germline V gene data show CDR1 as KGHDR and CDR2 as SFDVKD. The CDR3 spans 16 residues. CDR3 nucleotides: TGTGCCACCAGTGATCAACAGGGGGCTACCTACAATGAGCAGTTCTTC. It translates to CATSDQQGATYNEQFF.

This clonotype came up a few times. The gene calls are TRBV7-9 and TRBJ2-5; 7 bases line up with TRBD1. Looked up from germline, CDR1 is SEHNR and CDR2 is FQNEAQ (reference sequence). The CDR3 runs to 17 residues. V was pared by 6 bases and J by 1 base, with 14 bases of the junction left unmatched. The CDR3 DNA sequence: TGTGCCAGCAGTCTCAGGACGGGACAGCGACTCCAAGAGACCCAGTACTTC. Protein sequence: CASSLRTGQRLQETQYF. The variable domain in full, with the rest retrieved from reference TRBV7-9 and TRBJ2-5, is DTGVSQNPRHKITKRGQNVTFRCDPISEHNRLYWYRQTLGQGPEFLTYFQNEAQLEKSRLLSDRFSAERPKGSFSTLEIQRTEQGDSAMYLCASSLRTGQRLQETQYFGPGTRLLVL.

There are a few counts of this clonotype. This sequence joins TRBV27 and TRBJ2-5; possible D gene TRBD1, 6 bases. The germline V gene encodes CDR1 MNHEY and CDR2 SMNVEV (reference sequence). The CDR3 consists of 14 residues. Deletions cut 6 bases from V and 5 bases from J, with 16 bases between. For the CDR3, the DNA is TGTGCCAGCAGCCCCGAGCAGGGGTCCGAGACCCAGTACTTC. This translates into CASSPEQGSETQYF.

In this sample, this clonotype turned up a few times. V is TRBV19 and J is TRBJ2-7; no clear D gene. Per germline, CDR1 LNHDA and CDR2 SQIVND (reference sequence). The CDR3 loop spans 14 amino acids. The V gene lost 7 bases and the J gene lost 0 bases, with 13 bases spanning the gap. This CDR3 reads CASKLSDGSYEQYF. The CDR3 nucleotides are TGTGCCAGTAAGCTCTCGGACGGCTCCTACGAGCAGTACTTC.

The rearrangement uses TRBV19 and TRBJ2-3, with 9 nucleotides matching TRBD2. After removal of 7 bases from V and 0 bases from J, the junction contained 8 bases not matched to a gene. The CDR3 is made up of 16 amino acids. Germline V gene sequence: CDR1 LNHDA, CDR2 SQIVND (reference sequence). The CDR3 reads CASKTAGGASTDTQYF. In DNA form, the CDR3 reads TGTGCCAGTAAGACGGCGGGGGGGGCTAGCACAGATACGCAGTATTTT.

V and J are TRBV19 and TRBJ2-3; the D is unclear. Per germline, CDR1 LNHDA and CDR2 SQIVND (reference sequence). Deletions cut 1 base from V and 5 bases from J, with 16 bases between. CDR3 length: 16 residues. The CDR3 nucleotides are TGTGCCAGTAGTATAGTAACCTATGGAGAGGTAGATACGCAGTATTTT. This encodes CASSIVTYGEVDTQYF.